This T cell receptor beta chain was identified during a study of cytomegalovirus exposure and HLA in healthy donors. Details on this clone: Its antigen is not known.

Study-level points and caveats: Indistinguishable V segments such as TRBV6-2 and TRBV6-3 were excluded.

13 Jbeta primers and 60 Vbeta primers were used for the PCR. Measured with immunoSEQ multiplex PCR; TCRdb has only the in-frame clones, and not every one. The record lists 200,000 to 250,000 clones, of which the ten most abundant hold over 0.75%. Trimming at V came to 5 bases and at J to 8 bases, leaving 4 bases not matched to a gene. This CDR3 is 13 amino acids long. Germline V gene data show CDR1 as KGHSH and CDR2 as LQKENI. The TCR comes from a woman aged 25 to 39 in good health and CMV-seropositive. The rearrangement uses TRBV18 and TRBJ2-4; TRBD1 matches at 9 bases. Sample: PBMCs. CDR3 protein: CASSSDRGDIQYF. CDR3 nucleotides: TGTGCCAGCTCATCGGACAGGGGAGACATTCAGTACTTC.